A selection of T cell receptor beta chains follows, all from one sample in a study of T cells in lung cancer brain metastases. This table comes from immunoSEQ multiplex PCR, and its TCRdb copy is limited to in-frame clones, with some not included. The sample includes some 2,200 clones, about 90% of them seen just once. Source material: tumor tissue from the primary lung tumor. All receptors derive from a man between 65 and 85 years old with non-small cell lung cancer. The CDR3 runs from the conserved cysteine through the conserved F or W. D genes are given only for firm matches. Clone size appears in some rows only: once, few, many, or a class for an expanded clone.

clone size	J gene	D gene	V gene	CDR3 DNA	CDR3 protein
NA	TRBJ1-5	NA	TRBV2	TGTGCCAGCAGTGATGAACAGAGGTATCAGCCCCAGCATTTT	CASSDEQRYQPQHF
NA	TRBJ1-2	NA	TRBV27	TGTGCCAGCAGTTTACGGGAGGGGGTTTACTATGGCTACACCTTC	CASSLREGVYYGYTF
NA	TRBJ2-1	NA	TRBV29-1	TGCAGCGTTGAAGACCCTCGGGGGAGAAGCTCCTACAATGAGCAGTTCTTC	CSVEDPRGRSSYNEQFF
NA	TRBJ2-2	NA	TRBV5-1	TGCGCCAGCAGCTTGGTTACGGGGCGCGGGGAGCTGTTTTTT	CASSLVTGRGELFF
NA	TRBJ2-1	NA	TRBV7-2	TGTACCAGCAGCTTAGCCAGATCAAGAAATGAGCAGTTCTTC	CTSSLARSRNEQFF
NA	TRBJ2-6	TRBD2	TRBV19	TGTGCCAGTAGTATCGGGGGGAGAGCCAACGTCCTGACTTTC	CASSIGGRANVLTF
once	TRBJ2-1	TRBD2	TRBV10-2	TGCGCCAGCAGATTCGCTAGCGGGAGTGGCAATGAGCAGTTCTTC	CASRFASGSGNEQFF